This T cell receptor (beta chain) is drawn from a study of yellow fever vaccine responses in identical twins. Study-level results: After vaccination, twins' T cell response reportedly seemed partly convergent, partly personalized.

Comment on this clonotype: What it recognizes is unknown.

TCRdb fed the RT-PCR reads into MiXCR, producing one record per CDR3 protein. Here the sample spans 2,000 to 2,500 distinct CDR3 sequences, approximately 80% being singletons. V dropped 0 bases and J dropped 8 bases, with 8 bases sitting between them. The CDR3 is 13 residues long. The V gene's germline CDR1 is SGHAT and CDR2 FQNNGV. This chain joins TRBV11-2 and TRBJ2-1; D remains ambiguous. Sequenced here: T cells from blood (PBMCs), unsorted or a sorted subset (not recorded which), sampled before or after yellow fever vaccination (not recorded which). The receptor comes from a young woman who received the yellow fever vaccine. The CDR3 loop is CASSLDQPYEQFF. The CDR3 nucleotides are TGTGCCAGCAGCTTAGATCAGCCTTATGAGCAGTTCTTC.